The clone carrying this T cell receptor beta chain was counted between two and nine times. The CDR3 totals 17 residues. J gave up 4 bases and V 0 bases, and 9 bases lay outside the gene matches. From germline, CDR1 is DFQATT and CDR2 SNEGSKA (reference sequence). Together with a sample-barcoded 5' primer, a J-beta primer mix was included in a second PCR lasting roughly 6 to 12 cycles. TCRdb re-analysed the 5' RACE reads in MiXCR, keeping a single row per CDR3 protein. The sample records about 1.5 million distinct CDR3 sequences, less than 45% being singletons. This sample stems from a study of blood T cells in healthy people across ages.

This sequence originates from a young woman in good health. The rearrangement uses TRBV20-1 and TRBJ2-3, with 11 bases that match TRBD2. Sequencing was carried out using blood. In DNA form, the CDR3 reads TGCAGTGCTAGAGATTTGGCTAGCGGGGGGAGGGCAGATACGCAGTATTTT. This encodes CSARDLASGGRADTQYF.